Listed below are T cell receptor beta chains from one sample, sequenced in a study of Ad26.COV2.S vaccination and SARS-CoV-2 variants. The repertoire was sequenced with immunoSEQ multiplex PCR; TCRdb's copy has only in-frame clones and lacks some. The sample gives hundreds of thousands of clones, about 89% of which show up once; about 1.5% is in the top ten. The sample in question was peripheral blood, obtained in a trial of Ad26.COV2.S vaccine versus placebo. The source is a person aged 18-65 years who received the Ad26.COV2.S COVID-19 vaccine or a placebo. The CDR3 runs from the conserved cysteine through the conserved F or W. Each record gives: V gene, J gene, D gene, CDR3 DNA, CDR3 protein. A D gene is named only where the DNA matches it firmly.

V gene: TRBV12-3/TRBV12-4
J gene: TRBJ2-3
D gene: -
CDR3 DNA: TGTGCCAGCTCGGACTACACAGATACGCAGTATTTT
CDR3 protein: CASSDYTDTQYF

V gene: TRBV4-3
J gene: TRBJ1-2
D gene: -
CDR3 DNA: TGCGCCAGCAGCCAAGATGAGGGAACAGGGAGGCACTATGGCTACACCTTC
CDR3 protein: CASSQDEGTGRHYGYTF

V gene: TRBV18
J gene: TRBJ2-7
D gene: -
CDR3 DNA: TGTGCCAGCTCACCAAGTCAACTCTACGAGCAGTACTTC
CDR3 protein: CASSPSQLYEQYF

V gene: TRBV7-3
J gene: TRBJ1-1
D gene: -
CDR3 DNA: TGTGCCAGCAGCTTAAGTAGGATGAACACTGAAGCTTTCTTT
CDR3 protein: CASSLSRMNTEAFF

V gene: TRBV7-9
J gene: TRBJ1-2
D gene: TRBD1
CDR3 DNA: TGTGCCAGCAGCCGCCAGGGACAGGGGAATGGCTACACCTTC
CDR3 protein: CASSRQGQGNGYTF

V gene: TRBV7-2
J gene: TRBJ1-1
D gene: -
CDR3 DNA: TGTGCCAGCAGCTTAAGGGGCACTGAAGCTTTCTTT
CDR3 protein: CASSLRGTEAFF

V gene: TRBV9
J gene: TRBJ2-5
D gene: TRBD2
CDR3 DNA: TGTGCCAGCAGCCCCCGTGAGCGGGGGGCGGAGACCCAGTACTTC
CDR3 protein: CASSPRERGAETQYF

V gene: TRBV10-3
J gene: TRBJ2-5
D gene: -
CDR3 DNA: TGTGCCATCAGTGAGTTGGGACATTCCCAAGAGACCCAGTACTTC
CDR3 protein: CAISELGHSQETQYF

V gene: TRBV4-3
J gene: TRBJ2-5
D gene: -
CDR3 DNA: TGCGCCAGCAGCCCCTGGGTGGAGCGAGAGCAAGAGACCCAGTACTTC
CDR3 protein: CASSPWVEREQETQYF

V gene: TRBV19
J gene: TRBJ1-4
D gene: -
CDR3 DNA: TGTGCCAGTAGACCTCCGGGGACACTTGGTAATGAAAAACTGTTTTTT
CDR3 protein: CASRPPGTLGNEKLFF